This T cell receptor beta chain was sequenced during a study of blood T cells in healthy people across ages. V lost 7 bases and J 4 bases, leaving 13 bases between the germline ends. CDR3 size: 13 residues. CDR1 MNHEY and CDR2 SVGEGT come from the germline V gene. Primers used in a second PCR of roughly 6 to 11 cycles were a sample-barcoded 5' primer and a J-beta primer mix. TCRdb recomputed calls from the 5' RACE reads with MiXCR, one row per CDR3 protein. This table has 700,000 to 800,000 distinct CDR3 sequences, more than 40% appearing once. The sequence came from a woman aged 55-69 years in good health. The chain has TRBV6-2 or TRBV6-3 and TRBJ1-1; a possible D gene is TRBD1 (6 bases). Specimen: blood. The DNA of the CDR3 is TGTGCCAGCAATACAGGGCTCGGCACTGAAGCTTTCTTT. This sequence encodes CASNTGLGTEAFF.